This T cell receptor (beta chain) originates from a study of T-cell memory formation after mild COVID-19. Whole-study results and caveats: In second-wave clones peaking day 37, SARS-CoV-2 specificity remained unconfirmed.

This clonotype was counted a few times. Antigen unknown. TCRdb fed the 5' RACE reads into MiXCR, producing one record per CDR3 protein. Found here are under 400,000 distinct CDR3 sequences, roughly 21% of them singletons; the top ten hold about 12%. With 4 bases clipped from V and 5 bases from J, the junction kept 9 bases outside the gene matches. Germline V gene data show CDR1 as KGHDR and CDR2 as SFDVKD. The CDR3 has 15 amino acids. Sequenced: PBMCs or a T cell subset sorted from them (not recorded which). The J gene is TRBJ2-5, the V gene TRBV24-1; 7 bases align to TRBD1. The TCR originated in an adult woman who had mild COVID-19 (a few samples of this study predate the infection). Cell type and time point are not known. CDR3 in amino acids: CATSEPTGYSETQYF. Written as DNA, the CDR3 is TGTGCCACCAGTGAACCGACAGGGTATTCGGAGACCCAGTACTTC.